The 24 T cell receptor beta chains listed next were all sequenced from one sample in a study of PD-L1 blockade in urothelial cancer. Repertoires were generated with immunoSEQ multiplex PCR, while TCRdb's copy carries only in-frame clones and drops some. Counted here are fewer than 75,000 clones, 80% to 90% occurring once; the ten biggest clones make up about 4.5%. This material consisted of PBMCs, taken around atezolizumab (anti-PD-L1) treatment. All receptors come from an older man with urothelial cancer.

This chain links TRBV6-5 with TRBJ1-5; unclear D gene. This CDR3 is 14 amino acids long. Germline V gene sequence: CDR1 MNHEY, CDR2 SVGAGI. Trimming cost V 5 bases and J 7 bases, with 15 bases left between them. The CDR3 here is CASSPSGGPQPQHF. The CDR3 region has the DNA TGTGCCAGCAGTCCCTCCGGAGGGCCGCAGCCCCAGCATTTT.

The CDR3 spells CASSLLGGTGELFF. The CDR3 DNA reads TGTGCCAGCAGTTTATTGGGGGGGACCGGGGAGCTGTTTTTT. The rearrangement uses TRBV27 and TRBJ2-2, with 7 bases that match TRBD2. Trimming took 1 base from V and 5 from J; bases not matched to a gene: 1. Per the germline V gene, CDR1 is MNHEY and CDR2 is SMNVEV (reference sequence). The CDR3 is made up of 14 amino acids.

Here the CDR3 DNA reads TGTGCCAGCGATAAGACAGGGCCCAGCTCTGGAAACACCATATATTTT. Its translation: CASDKTGPSSGNTIYF. The chain links TRBV7-9 to TRBJ1-3; 7 nucleotides align to TRBD1. The germline CDR1 and CDR2 sequences are SEHNR and FQNEAQ (reference sequence). This CDR3 contains 16 residues. Unmatched junction bases numbered 10, after V lost 8 bases and J lost 0 bases.

V usage is TRBV12-5 and J usage is TRBJ2-5; 7 nucleotides align to TRBD2. Germline CDR1 is LGHNT and CDR2 is FRNRAP. The V segment lost 4 bases and the J segment 4 bases; nucleotides outside the gene matches: 0. The CDR3 extends over 12 amino acids. DNA of the CDR3: TGTGCTAGTGGTTGGGGGGGAGAGACCCAGTACTTC. This encodes CASGWGGETQYF.

The chain links TRBV28 to TRBJ1-4, with TRBD1 identical over 9 bases. This CDR3 comprises 17 residues. Per the germline V gene, CDR1 is MDHEN and CDR2 is SYDVKM. Unmatched junction bases numbered 15, after V lost 5 bases and J lost 8 bases. Written as DNA, the CDR3 is TGTGCCAGCAGTCGACCGACACACAGGGGGCGAGGAGAAAAACTGTTTTTT. Amino acid sequence: CASSRPTHRGRGEKLFF.

The rearrangement joins TRBV29-1 to TRBJ1-3, with TRBD1 as a possible D gene (5 bases). Germline lookup yields CDR1 SQVTM and CDR2 ANQGSEA. The CDR3 is 13 amino acids. V lost 4 bases to trimming and J lost 2 bases, with 9 bases between them. In nucleotides, the CDR3 is TGCAGCGTTGGGGGGGTACCTGGAAACACCATATATTTT. It translates to CSVGGVPGNTIYF.

This chain links TRBV4-1 with TRBJ2-7; D is undetermined. The germline CDR1 and CDR2 sequences are MGHRA and YSYEKL. This CDR3 spans 15 amino acids. V dropped 1 base and J dropped 2 bases, with 12 bases sitting between them. The CDR3 protein is CASSQGLLTTYEQYF. CDR3 nucleotide sequence: TGCGCCAGCAGCCAAGGTCTATTAACTACCTACGAGCAGTACTTC.

This clone occurred a few times. The chain recombines TRBV28 with TRBJ1-1, with D possibly TRBD1 on 6 matching bases. Germline V gene sequence: CDR1 MDHEN, CDR2 SYDVKM. The V gene lost 1 base and the J gene lost 11 bases, with 11 bases spanning the gap. This CDR3 contains 12 residues. The CDR3 bases are TGTGCCAGCAGTTTATTCTCAGGGGAGGCTTTCTTT. It encodes CASSLFSGEAFF. Combining the CDR3 with reference TRBV28 and TRBJ1-1 gives the whole variable domain DVKVTQSSRYLVKRTGEKVFLECVQDMDHENMFWYRQDPGLGLRLIYFSYDVKMKEKGDIPEGYSVSREKKERFSLILESASTNQTSMYLCASSLFSGEAFFGQGTRLTVV.

V gene TRBV13 combines with J gene TRBJ2-1; no reliable D call. CDR3 length: 14 amino acids. The ends were cut back, 0 bases at V and 5 bases at J, with 8 bases in the middle. CDR1 PRHDT and CDR2 FYEKMQ come from the germline V gene (reference sequence). CDR3 in amino acids: CASSLGRRDNEQFF. CDR3 nucleotides: TGTGCCAGCAGCTTAGGGCGGCGAGACAATGAGCAGTTCTTC.

V gene TRBV6-1 combines with J gene TRBJ1-1; TRBD1 agrees at 8 bases. The V gene end was trimmed by 6 bases and the J gene end by 2 bases; junction bases not matched to a gene: 5. The CDR3 runs 14 residues. The germline V gene encodes CDR1 MNHNS and CDR2 SASEGT. The DNA for the CDR3 is TGTGCCAGCAGCGGGACAGGAGGTAACACTGAAGCTTTCTTT. The encoded protein is CASSGTGGNTEAFF.

The rearrangement links TRBV28 to TRBJ1-1; tentatively, D is TRBD1 (5 bases). Germline CDR1 is MDHEN and CDR2 is SYDVKM. The CDR3 consists of 16 residues. V was trimmed by 8 bases and J by 0 bases, leaving 19 bases between them. CDR3 sequence reads: CASRYPGANMNTEAFF. CDR3 in DNA: TGTGCCAGCCGTTACCCTGGGGCGAATATGAACACTGAAGCTTTCTTT.

This clone was seen a few times. This sequence joins TRBV11-2 and TRBJ2-7, with TRBD2 matching 11 bases. The CDR3 is made up of 14 amino acids. Germline V gene lookup returns CDR1 SGHAT and CDR2 FQNNGV. V shed 2 bases, J shed 4 bases, and the junction held 1 base outside the gene matches. CDR3 in DNA: TGTGCCAGCAGCTTAACTAGCGGGAGATACGAGCAGTACTTC. It encodes CASSLTSGRYEQYF.

The chain combines TRBV15 with TRBJ2-7; 7 bases map to TRBD1. Germline CDR1 reads LNHNV; CDR2 reads YYDKDF (reference sequence). With V trimmed by 6 bases and J by 6 bases, 8 bases remained unmatched. The CDR3 has 13 amino acids. CDR3 protein: CATRGDRASEQYF. CDR3 bases: TGTGCCACCAGAGGAGACAGGGCAAGCGAGCAGTACTTC.

The gene calls are TRBV4-1 and TRBJ2-7; tentative D call: TRBD1 (6 bases). Germline loops: CDR1 MGHRA, CDR2 YSYEKL. Trimming took off 4 bases at V and 4 bases at J, with 8 bases between the two ends. This CDR3 is 12 amino acids long. This CDR3 is CASSPQGYEQYF. The DNA for the CDR3 is TGCGCCAGCAGCCCACAGGGTTACGAGCAGTACTTC.

This clone turned up a few times. CDR3 residues: CASSSLGTPYEQYF. DNA for the CDR3: TGTGCCAGCAGTTCCCTCGGGACACCATACGAGCAGTACTTC. The chain is built from TRBV6-5 and TRBJ2-7; maybe TRBD1 (6 bases). The CDR3 has 14 residues. Germline V gene data show CDR1 as MNHEY and CDR2 as SVGAGI. Trimming left V 4 bases short and J 4 bases short, with 14 bases between.

The J gene is TRBJ2-5, the V gene TRBV5-1; a possible D gene is TRBD1 (6 bases). This CDR3 spans 14 amino acids. Germline V gives CDR1 SGHRS, CDR2 YFSETQ. The V end lost 4 bases, the J end lost 1 base, and 11 bases lay between the germline ends. The CDR3, as DNA: TGCGCCAGCAGCACGGGGACAATCCAAGAGACCCAGTACTTC. Amino acid sequence: CASSTGTIQETQYF.

The chain uses TRBV19 and TRBJ2-4; TRBD1 aligns across 10 bases. Trimming cost V 4 bases and J 5 bases; bases outside gene matches: 2. Germline V CDR1 and CDR2: LNHDA, SQIVND (reference sequence). The CDR3 runs 14 residues. CDR3 bases: TGTGCCAGTAGTAGGGGGACAGGGGAAAACATTCAGTACTTC. It is translated as CASSRGTGENIQYF. The complete variable domain, with remaining parts taken from reference TRBV19 and TRBJ2-4, reads DGGITQSPKYLFRKEGQNVTLSCEQNLNHDAMYWYRQDPGQGLRLIYYSQIVNDFQKGDIAEGYSVSREKKESFPLTVTSAQKNPTAFYLCASSRGTGENIQYFGAGTRLSVL.

The rearrangement uses TRBV29-1 and TRBJ2-3, with no clear D. Trimming took off 7 bases at V and 0 bases at J, with 17 bases between the two ends. Germline CDR1 and CDR2: SQVTM and ANQGSEA. There are 15 residues in the CDR3. The CDR3 sequence is CSARAPQPSTDTQYF. The DNA of the CDR3 is TGCAGCGCACGTGCCCCACAGCCTAGCACAGATACGCAGTATTTT.

The rearrangement uses TRBV15 and TRBJ2-5; the match to TRBD1 covers 12 bases. Germline V gives CDR1 LNHNV, CDR2 YYDKDF (reference sequence). Germline trimming cut 3 bases from V and 5 bases from J; bases unmatched to any gene: 7. This CDR3 has 16 amino acids. DNA for the CDR3: TGTGCCACCAGCAGCCCCCGGGACAGGGGGCGTGAGACCCAGTACTTC. It translates to CATSSPRDRGRETQYF.

The rearrangement links TRBV28 to TRBJ2-7; 7 positions agree with TRBD2. CDR1 MDHEN and CDR2 SYDVKM come from the germline V gene. J was trimmed by 0 bases and V by 6 bases; bases with no gene match: 2. The CDR3 has 13 amino acids. The CDR3 DNA follows: TGTGCCAGCAGAAGCGGGGCCTCCTACGAGCAGTACTTC. Amino acids: CASRSGASYEQYF.

As regards this clone: A read error may account for a junction end that differs from germline. This rearrangement joins TRBV19 to TRBJ2-3; 14 nucleotides match TRBD2. The germline gives CDR1 LNHDA, CDR2 SQIVND (reference sequence). CDR3 size: 15 residues. DNA of the CDR3: TGTACCAGTAGTCTCCGGACTAGCGGGAGGGATACGCAGTATTTT. Translated, it gives CTSSLRTSGRDTQYF.

V usage is TRBV6-5 and J usage is TRBJ1-5; 9 bases match TRBD1. This CDR3 is built from 15 residues. V lost 8 bases, J lost 0 bases, and 5 bases stayed unmatched. CDR1 is MNHEY, CDR2 SVGAGI, per germline. Here the CDR3 DNA reads TGTGCCAGCTCGACAGGGGGAGTTAGCAATCAGCCCCAGCATTTT. Translated, it gives CASSTGGVSNQPQHF.

There are a few counts of this clone. The V and J genes are TRBV29-1 and TRBJ1-3, with 8 positions matching TRBD1. This CDR3 is 15 amino acids long. J was trimmed by 2 bases and V by 6 bases; bases with no gene match: 9. Germline V gene sequence: CDR1 SQVTM, CDR2 ANQGSEA. CDR3 region: CSVVGTGEAGNTIYF. In DNA form, the CDR3 reads TGCAGCGTCGTAGGGACAGGAGAAGCTGGAAACACCATATATTTT.

By share of the sample, this clone is medium-sized (0.01 to 0.1%). The chain employs TRBV6-4 and TRBJ2-3; 9 positions agree with TRBD2. Germline V gives CDR1 MRHNA, CDR2 SNTAGT. The junction had 8 bases not matched to a gene; V was cut back by 6 bases and J by 4 bases. This CDR3 contains 15 residues. The CDR3 loop is CASSSALAGPDTQYF. CDR3 DNA: TGTGCCAGCAGCTCGGCCCTAGCGGGACCAGATACGCAGTATTTT.